This T cell receptor (beta chain) was documented in a study of low-dose radiotherapy and immunotherapy resistance in tumors. On the study more broadly: Cohort 2 patients were irradiated with 1 Gy every two weeks, reaching 13 Gy over 26 weeks. While receiving nivolumab 240 mg every two weeks, patients also received ipilimumab 1 mg/kg every six weeks, both intravenously.

TRAV- and TRBV-specific primers, spanning alpha and beta chains, primed first-strand cDNA. Amplification of TCRs used a constant-region primer and V-primer adapter for approximately 19 PCR cycles. Each CDR3 protein is one row after TCRdb ran MiXCR on the reads. The sample consists of about 14,000 distinct CDR3 sequences, around 50% of them appearing once. It was nivolumab, ipilimumab, aspirin, low-dose cyclophosphamide and low-dose radiotherapy that donors received. V gave up 3 bases and J gave up 0 bases; unmatched junction bases: 2. Germline V CDR1 and CDR2: MNHEY, SMNVEV (reference sequence). The CDR3 loop spans 15 amino acids.

This clonotype was obtained from a human donor with advanced metastatic prostate, ovarian, gallbladder or colorectal cancer (not recorded which). This table probably holds off-target reads from a library built for another chain. The genes are TRBV27 and TRBJ2-3, with 8 nucleotides matching TRBD2. Here the CDR3 DNA reads TGTGCCAGCAGTTTGGTAGCGGGGAGCACAGATACGCAGTATTTT. This translates into CASSLVAGSTDTQYF.